This entry features one TCR beta chain sequence. These data come from a study of cytomegalovirus exposure and HLA in healthy donors. PCR amplification relied on 60 Vbeta primers (plus 13 Jbeta primers). The assay was immunoSEQ multiplex PCR, and TCRdb's table has in-frame clones only and misses some. This sample carries roughly 40,000 clones, with approximately 3.6% going to the ten biggest clones. This receptor was obtained from a male donor in good health and CMV-seronegative. Input material: PBMCs.

CDR3 sequence: CASSPSLADTQYF. CDR3 nucleotides: TGTGCCAGCAGCCCGTCCTTAGCAGATACGCAGTATTTT. The V call is TRBV7-9, the J call TRBJ2-3; the D is unclear. Germline CDR1 is SEHNR and CDR2 is FQNEAQ (reference sequence). The CDR3 length is 13 residues. V lost 5 bases and J lost 4, with 10 bases in between.